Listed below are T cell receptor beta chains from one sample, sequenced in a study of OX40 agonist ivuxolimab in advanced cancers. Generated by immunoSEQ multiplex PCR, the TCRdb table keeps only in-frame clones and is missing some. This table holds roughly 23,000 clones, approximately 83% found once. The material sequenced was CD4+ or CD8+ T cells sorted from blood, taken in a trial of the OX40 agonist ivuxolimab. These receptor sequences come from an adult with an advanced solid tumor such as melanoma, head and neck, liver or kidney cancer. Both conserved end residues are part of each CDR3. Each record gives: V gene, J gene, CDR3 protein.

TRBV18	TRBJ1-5	CASSPGTRQPQHF
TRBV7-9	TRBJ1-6	CATYERADSPLHF
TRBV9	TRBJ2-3	CASTPRGTSPTDTQYF
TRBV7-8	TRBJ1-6	CASSLFGGINSPLHF
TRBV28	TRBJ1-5	CAAQDSNQPQHF
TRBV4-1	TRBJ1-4	CASSQTGTGDEKLFF
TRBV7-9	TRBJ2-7	CASSLGASYEQYF
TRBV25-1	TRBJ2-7	CASSGYYEQYF
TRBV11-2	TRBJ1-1	CASSLVATGTEEAFF
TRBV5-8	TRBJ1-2	CASSSGGYGYTF
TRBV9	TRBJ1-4	CASSGGQGAGEKLFF
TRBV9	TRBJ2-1	CASSAGYNEQFF
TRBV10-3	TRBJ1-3	CAISELSVGGMPGNTIYF
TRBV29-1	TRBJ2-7	CSVEGDSTSSYEQYF
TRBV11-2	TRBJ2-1	CASSLPITSGNEQFF
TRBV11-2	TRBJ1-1	CASSLVPGLMNTEAFF